This is a list of T cell receptor beta chains from one sample in a study of blood T cells in healthy people across ages. TCRdb fed the 5' RACE reads into MiXCR, producing one record per CDR3 protein. The repertoire holds roughly 680,000 distinct CDR3 sequences, with 40% to 65% as singletons. The sequencing sample was made of blood. Receptor source: a woman older than 75 in good health. The CDR3 runs from the conserved cysteine through the conserved F or W.

V gene,J gene,CDR3 protein
TRBV29-1,TRBJ2-3,CSGTWSTDTQYF
TRBV5-1,TRBJ2-1,CASSYLSTGSNEQFF
TRBV3-1,TRBJ1-5,CASSQLSQPQHF
TRBV6-6,TRBJ2-1,CASSYGTSVYNEQFF
TRBV20-1,TRBJ2-1,CSAMILAAYNEQFF
TRBV20-1,TRBJ2-3,CSARRWETNTDTQYF
TRBV29-1,TRBJ2-4,CSVDAGTKNIQYF
TRBV4-1,TRBJ1-5,CASSQDQGQGGNQPQHF
TRBV29-1,TRBJ2-1,CSTYRGNEQFF
TRBV29-1,TRBJ1-2,CSVRNAGLDGYTF
TRBV6-5,TRBJ2-1,CASSPHPLYNEQFF
TRBV15,NA,CATSRDVTYEQYF
TRBV3-1,TRBJ2-6,CASSPRELSGANVLTF
TRBV14,TRBJ2-1,CASGRKYEQFF
TRBV27,TRBJ2-1,CASSSGPSYEQFF
TRBV12-3/TRBV12-4,TRBJ2-2,CASSRWAGELFF
TRBV20-1,TRBJ1-2,CSAPLGANGYTF
TRBV28,TRBJ2-5,CASGSAGTAQETQYF
TRBV25-1,TRBJ2-1,CASSDTGTENNEQFF
TRBV7-2,TRBJ2-5,CASSLVVAPQETQYF
TRBV2,TRBJ2-2,CASRGRAGELFF
TRBV29-1,TRBJ2-3,CSARRSATDTQYF
TRBV19,TRBJ1-5,CASRRGAYSNQPQHF
TRBV20-1,TRBJ2-3,CSARIGLAGGDTQYF
TRBV20-1,TRBJ1-4,CSARLAGGGNEKLFF
TRBV2,TRBJ1-6,CASSDRGRDSPLHF
TRBV4-2,TRBJ1-6,CASSQDLPNSPLHF
TRBV3-1,TRBJ2-5,CASSQDLSSRTQYF
TRBV12-3/TRBV12-4,TRBJ2-1,CASSSHQRVDEQFF
TRBV7-2,TRBJ2-7,CASSLVPESYEQYF
TRBV9,TRBJ2-7,CASSVRPDAGTYEQYF
TRBV7-9,TRBJ2-3,CASSLGSSGPTDTQYF
TRBV4-1,TRBJ2-5,CASSPTGVQETQYF
TRBV7-3,TRBJ2-5,CASSPAEALQETQYF
TRBV11-2,TRBJ2-1,CASSLDQREQFF
TRBV5-1,TRBJ2-1,CASADRGGLDNEQFF
TRBV28,TRBJ2-1,CASSVDPYNEQFF
TRBV20-1,TRBJ2-5,CSARTSGGQWETQYF
TRBV29-1,NA,CSALSGTGRLAGDYEQYF
TRBV2,TRBJ2-7,CASSDVVERPYEQYF
TRBV29-1,TRBJ2-5,CSVDSLGYQETQYF
TRBV24-1,TRBJ2-3,CATSGRERTDTQYF
TRBV7-3,TRBJ1-1,CASSSSPNTEAFF
TRBV30,TRBJ2-2,CAWSGRTSGTVTGELFF
TRBV28,TRBJ2-3,CASSTPAPPPTDTQYF
TRBV4-1,NA,CASNQQTSGGSYEQYF
TRBV10-3,TRBJ1-1,CAIKPPGFDEAFF
TRBV4-3,TRBJ2-5,CASSQDVPDQETQYF